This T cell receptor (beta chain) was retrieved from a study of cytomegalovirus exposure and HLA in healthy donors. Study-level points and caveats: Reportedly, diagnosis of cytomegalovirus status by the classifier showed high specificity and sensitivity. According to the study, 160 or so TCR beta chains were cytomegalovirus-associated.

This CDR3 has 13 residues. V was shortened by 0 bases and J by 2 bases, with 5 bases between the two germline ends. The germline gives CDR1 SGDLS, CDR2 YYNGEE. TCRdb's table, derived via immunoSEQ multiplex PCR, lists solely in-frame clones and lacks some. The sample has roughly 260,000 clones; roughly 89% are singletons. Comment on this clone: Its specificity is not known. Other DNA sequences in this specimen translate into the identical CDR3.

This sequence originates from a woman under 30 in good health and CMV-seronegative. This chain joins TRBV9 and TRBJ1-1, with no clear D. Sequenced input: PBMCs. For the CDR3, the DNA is TGTGCCAGCAGCGTAGGCAGTAACACTGAAGCTTTCTTT. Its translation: CASSVGSNTEAFF.